Presented here are 28 T cell receptor beta chains from one specimen sequenced in a study of OX40 agonist ivuxolimab in advanced cancers. Profiling relied on immunoSEQ multiplex PCR, and the TCRdb table lists in-frame clones only, not all of them. Among some 45,000 clones listed, around 83% were seen once. This material consisted of CD4+ or CD8+ T cells sorted from blood, taken in a trial of the OX40 agonist ivuxolimab. These receptors all stem from an adult with an advanced solid tumor such as melanoma, head and neck, liver or kidney cancer.

This clone was observed once. The chain joins TRBV12-5 to TRBJ1-3; D is undetermined. The germline V gene has CDR1 LGHNT and CDR2 FRNRAP. The CDR3 spans 16 residues. V shed 3 bases and J shed 0 bases, with 12 bases lying between them. CDR3 bases: TGTGCTAGTGGTTTTGTGACGGACTACTCTGGAAACACCATATATTTT. Protein: CASGFVTDYSGNTIYF.

The chain is built from TRBV29-1 and TRBJ2-3; D tentatively fits TRBD1 or TRBD2 (6 bases each). The CDR3 contains 13 residues. Germline V gene data show CDR1 as SQVTM and CDR2 as ANQGSEA. The V end lost 8 bases, the J end lost 3 bases, and 15 bases lay between the germline ends. The CDR3 sequence is CSTGAEYTDTQYF. As DNA, the CDR3 is TGCAGCACGGGGGCTGAGTATACAGATACGCAGTATTTT.

V and J are TRBV5-5 and TRBJ1-5; 8 bases map to TRBD1. Looked up from germline, CDR1 is SGHKS and CDR2 is YYEKEE (reference sequence). The CDR3 spans 15 residues. Trimming took 4 bases from V and 6 from J; bases not matched to a gene: 9. The CDR3 DNA follows: TGTGCCAGCAGCGCCGGACAGGGAGCAATTCAGCCCCAGCATTTT. Translated, it gives CASSAGQGAIQPQHF.

The chain combines TRBV5-1 with TRBJ2-1; 7 bases agree with TRBD2. The CDR3 has 15 amino acids. The germline V gene encodes CDR1 SGHRS and CDR2 YFSETQ. V lost 4 bases and J lost 2; bases outside the gene matches: 6. CDR3 in amino acids: CASSIATSAYNEQFF. In DNA, the CDR3 is TGCGCCAGCAGCATCGCCACTAGCGCCTACAATGAGCAGTTCTTC.

The genes are TRBV18 and TRBJ2-3, with D possibly matching TRBD2 (7 bases). CDR1 KGHSH and CDR2 LQKENI come from the germline V gene. This CDR3 region has 17 residues. Trimming stripped 1 base from V and 1 base from J, with 15 bases between. The CDR3 nucleotides are TGTGCCAGCTCACCACTACCTGGGGGGGGCGGCACAGATACGCAGTATTTT. It codes for CASSPLPGGGGTDTQYF.

The chain combines TRBV4-1 with TRBJ2-3; D is uncertain. Germline CDR1 MGHRA, CDR2 YSYEKL. CDR3 size: 16 residues. Trimming shortened V by 1 base and J by 0 bases, and 11 bases separated the two germline ends. CDR3 coding DNA: TGCGCCAGCAGCCAAGGTGGAGCGACTAGCACAGATACGCAGTATTTT. Amino acid sequence: CASSQGGATSTDTQYF.

The rearrangement links TRBV7-9 to TRBJ1-2; D ambiguous. This CDR3 spans 13 amino acids. Trimming cost V 6 bases and J 0 bases, with 8 bases left between them. The germline V gene encodes CDR1 SEHNR and CDR2 FQNEAQ (reference sequence). As DNA, the CDR3 is TGTGCCAGCAGTCCTGGCCCTAACTATGGCTACACCTTC. Protein sequence: CASSPGPNYGYTF.

The chain uses TRBV7-2 and TRBJ1-4, with TRBD1 as a possible D gene (5 bases). Germline V gene data show CDR1 as SGHTA and CDR2 as FQGNSA. V was trimmed by 0 bases and J by 5 bases, leaving 13 bases between them. The CDR3 contains 16 residues. The CDR3 region has the DNA TGTGCCAGCAGCTTAGCGGCGTACAGGTTAAATGAAAAACTGTTTTTT. Protein product: CASSLAAYRLNEKLFF.

This clone appeared once. The gene calls are TRBV10-3 and TRBJ1-1, with 7 bases fitting TRBD1. Germline CDR1 and CDR2: ENHRY and SYGVKD. CDR3 length equals 14 residues. V lost 6 bases and J lost 0; bases outside the gene matches: 4. CDR3 sequence reads: CAIRPGQMNTEAFF. The CDR3 nucleotides are TGTGCCATCAGACCGGGACAGATGAACACTGAAGCTTTCTTT.

The J gene is TRBJ2-1, the V gene TRBV5-1, with TRBD2 identical over 9 bases. The germline V gene has CDR1 SGHRS and CDR2 YFSETQ. The trim removed 4 bases at V and 8 bases at J, leaving 7 bases unmatched. CDR3 length equals 14 residues. CDR3 in amino acids: CASSASLAGYEQFF. The CDR3 nucleotides read TGCGCCAGCAGCGCTTCACTAGCGGGTTATGAGCAGTTCTTC. The whole variable domain, filled in from reference TRBV5-1 and TRBJ2-1, reads KAGVTQTPRYLIKTRGQQVTLSCSPISGHRSVSWYQQTPGQGLQFLFEYFSETQRNKGNFPGRFSGRQFSNSRSEMNVSTLELGDSALYLCASSASLAGYEQFFGPGTRLTVL.

This rearrangement joins TRBV11-2 to TRBJ2-1, with D perhaps TRBD2 (5 bases). There are 16 residues in the CDR3. The germline V and J ends were trimmed by 0 bases and 12 bases, with 21 bases remaining between them. Germline CDR1 SGHAT, CDR2 FQNNGV. This chain's CDR3 is CASSLDLGPALGVQFF. The CDR3 nucleotides read TGTGCCAGCAGCTTAGATCTCGGGCCAGCTCTGGGAGTGCAGTTCTTC.

This chain uses TRBV21-1 with TRBJ2-2; the table's D call, TRBD1, was not checked against the DNA. TRBV21-1 is a pseudogene. The CDR3 loop spans 17 amino acids. CDR3 protein: CASSRPGAPSNTGELFF. The CDR3 DNA follows: TGTGCCAGCAGCCGGCCAGGGGCCCCTTCGAACACCGGGGAGCTGTTTTTT.

The chain is built from TRBV9 and TRBJ2-5; 7 bases match TRBD2. The CDR3 has 15 amino acids. Germline V gene lookup returns CDR1 SGDLS and CDR2 YYNGEE. V dropped 3 bases and J dropped 4; count of bases not matched to a gene: 9. CDR3 DNA sequence: TGTGCCAGCAGCGCCAGTACCGGACTAGGAGAGACCCAGTACTTC. Translated: CASSASTGLGETQYF.

The chain uses TRBV14 and TRBJ2-7; 9 bases align to TRBD2. V lost 4 bases and J lost 0; bases outside the gene matches: 10. CDR3 length: 17 residues. Germline V gives CDR1 SGHDN, CDR2 FVKESK. The CDR3 DNA reads TGTGCCAGCAGCCGGGTCCGTAGCGGGGGAATCTCCTACGAGCAGTACTTC. Translation: CASSRVRSGGISYEQYF.

This sequence joins TRBV11-2 and TRBJ2-7, with D hard to call. This CDR3 has 12 residues. V was trimmed by 0 bases and J by 2 bases, leaving 2 bases between them. Per germline, CDR1 SGHAT and CDR2 FQNNGV. CDR3 loop: CASSLEAYEQYF. The CDR3 nucleotides read TGTGCCAGCAGCTTAGAGGCCTACGAGCAGTACTTC.

The chain links TRBV6-6 to TRBJ2-1; 7 bases map to TRBD1. Germline trimming cut 0 bases from V and 8 bases from J; bases unmatched to any gene: 4. This CDR3 comprises 14 residues. Germline V gene sequence: CDR1 MNHNY, CDR2 SVGAGI (reference sequence). The CDR3 region is CASSYSTGIHEQFF. The CDR3 bases are TGTGCCAGCAGTTACTCGACAGGGATCCATGAGCAGTTCTTC.

This clone was seen once. V usage is TRBV6-9 and J usage is TRBJ1-5; D perhaps matches TRBD1 (6 bases). There are 14 residues in the CDR3. Trimming removed 6 bases from V and 1 base from J, with 10 bases in between. Germline loops: CDR1 MNHGY, CDR2 SVAAGI. The CDR3 DNA is TGTGCCAGCAGGCTTACAGGGAGCAATCAGCCCCAGCATTTT. Translated: CASRLTGSNQPQHF.

This clone has a single count. The gene calls are TRBV6-5 and TRBJ2-5; D possibly corresponds to TRBD1 (5 bases). The CDR3 is 14 amino acids. V lost 6 bases, J lost 4 bases, and 15 bases lay in between. Germline V lookup: CDR1 MNHEY, CDR2 SVGAGI. CDR3 loop: CASSAWQGAETQYF. The CDR3 bases are TGTGCCAGCAGCGCCTGGCAGGGTGCAGAGACCCAGTACTTC.

This CDR3 is CASRDGQGGAFF. CDR3 in DNA: TGTGCCAGCAGGGATGGACAGGGAGGAGCTTTCTTT. This chain links TRBV6-6 with TRBJ1-1; 8 nucleotides match TRBD1. Trimming at V came to 6 bases and at J to 10 bases, leaving 7 bases not matched to a gene. CDR1 is MNHNY, CDR2 SVGAGI, per germline (reference sequence). The CDR3 is made up of 12 amino acids.

The rearrangement links TRBV7-9 to TRBJ2-6, with 10 bases aligning to TRBD1. The CDR3 length is 17 residues. Trimming removed 4 bases from V and 2 bases from J; junction bases left unmatched: 5. Germline lookup yields CDR1 SEHNR and CDR2 FQNEAQ (reference sequence). The CDR3 protein is CASSSRQGAPGANVLTF. CDR3 sequence (DNA): TGTGCCAGCAGCTCCCGACAGGGGGCGCCTGGGGCCAACGTCCTGACTTTC.

This chain uses TRBV5-8 with TRBJ2-7, with 8 positions matching TRBD2. The length of the CDR3 is 16 residues. The germline V gene encodes CDR1 SGHTS and CDR2 YDEGEE. J lost 2 bases, V lost 3 bases, and 10 bases had no gene match. CDR3 DNA sequence: TGTGCCAGCAGCTCTATAGCGGGGCGTTCGGCCTACGAGCAGTACTTC. The encoded protein is CASSSIAGRSAYEQYF.

This clone appeared a single time. The chain combines TRBV10-3 with TRBJ1-2; D is undetermined. V was shortened by 0 bases and J by 4 bases, with 12 bases between the two germline ends. CDR1 and CDR2 (germline): ENHRY, SYGVKD. The CDR3 is 15 amino acids. Here the CDR3 DNA reads TGTGCCATCAGTGAGTCGGAAAGAGGCGGCTATGGCTACACCTTC. It is translated as CAISESERGGYGYTF.

This rearrangement joins TRBV18 to TRBJ2-1; 9 positions agree with TRBD2. CDR1 and CDR2 from the germline V gene are KGHSH and LQKENI. CDR3 length: 13 amino acids. The trim removed 3 bases at V and 9 bases at J, leaving 3 bases unmatched. CDR3: CASSPGLAVEQFF. CDR3 DNA: TGTGCCAGCTCACCGGGACTAGCTGTTGAGCAGTTCTTC.

This clone has only a few counts. The chain links TRBV5-1 to TRBJ1-1, with unresolved D. The CDR3 length is 14 residues. Germline values: CDR1 SGHRS, CDR2 YFSETQ. V lost 1 base and J 0 bases, leaving 7 bases between the germline ends. This CDR3 is CASSLPTVNTEAFF. CDR3 nucleotides: TGCGCCAGCAGCTTGCCCACAGTGAACACTGAAGCTTTCTTT.

V gene TRBV5-1 combines with J gene TRBJ1-4; D not resolved. The CDR3 is 15 amino acids. The V end was cut by 4 bases, the J end by 0 bases, with 10 bases between. CDR1 is SGHRS, CDR2 YFSETQ, per germline. CDR3 DNA sequence: TGCGCCAGCAGCCTGGTGGGGTCAACTAATGAAAAACTGTTTTTT. Translation gives CASSLVGSTNEKLFF.

The genes are TRBV7-9 and TRBJ2-3, with D perhaps TRBD2 (6 bases). Germline lookup yields CDR1 SEHNR and CDR2 FQNEAQ (reference sequence). The V end lost 5 bases, the J end lost 2 bases, and 14 bases lay between the germline ends. The CDR3 sequence is 15 residues long. CDR3 coding DNA: TGTGCCAGCAGCCCAGATGGACTACCCACAGATACGCAGTATTTT. Amino acids: CASSPDGLPTDTQYF. Full variable domain (rest looked up from reference TRBV7-9 and TRBJ2-3): DTGVSQNPRHKITKRGQNVTFRCDPISEHNRLYWYRQTLGQGPEFLTYFQNEAQLEKSRLLSDRFSAERPKGSFSTLEIQRTEQGDSAMYLCASSPDGLPTDTQYFGPGTRLTVL.

The genes are TRBV6-1 and TRBJ1-2; D uncertain. Trimming took 7 bases from V and 7 from J, leaving 10 bases between them. This CDR3 is 11 amino acids long. CDR1 and CDR2 (germline): MNHNS, SASEGT. In nucleotides, the CDR3 is TGTGCCAGCACTGGTGGCGGTGGCTACACCTTC. Encoded protein: CASTGGGGYTF.

The rearrangement uses TRBV18 and TRBJ2-7, with D perhaps TRBD1 (5 bases). Germline CDR1 reads KGHSH; CDR2 reads LQKENI. The CDR3 loop spans 14 amino acids. Trimming left V 3 bases short and J 0 bases short, with 9 bases between. The CDR3 DNA reads as TGTGCCAGCTCACCGATACAGGACTCCTACGAGCAGTACTTC. Translating it yields CASSPIQDSYEQYF.